In its sample, the clone carrying this TCR beta chain was seen a few times. TCRdb called the RT-PCR reads again in MiXCR, with one record for every CDR3 protein. The sample includes almost 700,000 distinct CDR3 sequences, 12% to 15% of them seen just once. V was pared by 1 base and J by 4 bases, with 3 bases of the junction left unmatched. The CDR3 is 14 residues long. The TCR comes from a female donor in good health, serving as a healthy control. The sequenced sample consisted of memory CD4+ T cells from blood. This sequence joins TRBV12-3 or TRBV12-4 and TRBJ2-5, with 7 bases matching TRBD1. The DNA of the CDR3 is TGTGCCAGCAGTTTAGTGGGGACAGCAGAGACCCAGTACTTC. Amino acid sequence: CASSLVGTAETQYF.